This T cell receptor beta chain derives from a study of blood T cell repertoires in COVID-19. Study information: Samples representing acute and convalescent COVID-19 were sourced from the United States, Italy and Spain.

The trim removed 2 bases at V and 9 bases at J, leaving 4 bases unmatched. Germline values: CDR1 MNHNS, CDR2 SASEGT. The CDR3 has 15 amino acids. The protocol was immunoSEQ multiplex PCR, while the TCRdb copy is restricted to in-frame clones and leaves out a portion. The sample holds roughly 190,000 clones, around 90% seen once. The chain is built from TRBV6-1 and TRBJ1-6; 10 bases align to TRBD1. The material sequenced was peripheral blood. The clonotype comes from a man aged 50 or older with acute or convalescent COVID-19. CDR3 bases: TGTGCCAGCAGTGAATTGGGACAGGGGAGTTCACCCCTCCACTTT. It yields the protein CASSELGQGSSPLHF.